This T cell receptor (beta chain) came from a study of shared clonotypes between healthy human individuals. Study results and limitations: Larger estimated richness was generally recorded for naive subsets relative to memory subsets. Limitation of the genetic and exposure-history diversity represented came from the few donors.

As for this clone: The antigen is undetermined.

In germline, CDR1 is MNHEY, CDR2 SMNVEV (reference sequence). The CDR3 consists of 14 residues. Trimming took 4 bases from V and 7 from J, leaving 14 bases between them. The table came from immunoSEQ multiplex PCR; TCRdb's copy has only in-frame clones and leaves some out. The sample holds about 2,100,000 clones, 93% seen once. Positive CCR7 selection of CD45RO-negative cells yielded the naive CD8 cells, and terminally differentiated effector memory CD45RA+ cells were excluded. The sample taken for sequencing was naive CD8+ T cells from PBMCs. The chain uses TRBV27 and TRBJ2-1, with D possibly being TRBD1 or TRBD2 (5 bases each). This TCR derives from a man aged 18 to 35 in good health. Some clones in this sample may be carry-over from other donors' samples. This chain's CDR3 is CASSSGLAWNEQFF. CDR3 coding DNA: TGTGCCAGCAGTTCGGGGCTAGCTTGGAATGAGCAGTTCTTC.